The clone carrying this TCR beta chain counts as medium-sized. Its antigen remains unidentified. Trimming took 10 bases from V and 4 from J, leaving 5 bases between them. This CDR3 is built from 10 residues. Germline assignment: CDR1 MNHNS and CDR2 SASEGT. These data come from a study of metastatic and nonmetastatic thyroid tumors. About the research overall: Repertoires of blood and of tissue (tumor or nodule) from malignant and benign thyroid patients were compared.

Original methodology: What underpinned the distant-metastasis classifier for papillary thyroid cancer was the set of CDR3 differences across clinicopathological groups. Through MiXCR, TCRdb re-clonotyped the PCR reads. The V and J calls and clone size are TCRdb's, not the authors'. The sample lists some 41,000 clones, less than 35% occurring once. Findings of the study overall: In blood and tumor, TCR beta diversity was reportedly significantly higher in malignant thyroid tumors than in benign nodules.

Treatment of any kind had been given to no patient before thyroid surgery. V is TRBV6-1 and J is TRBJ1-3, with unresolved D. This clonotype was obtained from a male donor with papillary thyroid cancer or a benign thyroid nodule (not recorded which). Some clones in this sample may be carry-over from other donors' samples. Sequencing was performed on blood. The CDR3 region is CATDGNTIYF. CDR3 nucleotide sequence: TGTGCCACCGACGGAAACACCATATATTTT.